Below, 32 T cell receptor beta chains from the same sample are listed, as sequenced in a study of shared clonotypes between healthy human individuals. Clones were sequenced by immunoSEQ multiplex PCR, and TCRdb holds only the in-frame ones, with some missing. This table holds 150,000 to 200,000 clones, 90% to 95% found once. Sequencing used naive CD4+ T cells sorted from blood. As to subset: CD45RA+ positively selected. The receptors here all came from a woman aged 25 to 39 in good health.

The V call is TRBV28, the J call TRBJ2-7; 9 bases map to TRBD1. With V trimmed by 5 bases and J by 5 bases, 7 bases remained unmatched. From germline, CDR1 is MDHEN and CDR2 SYDVKM. This CDR3 is 14 amino acids long. In nucleotides, the CDR3 is TGTGCCAGCAGTGCACAGGGGGCATGGCACGAGCAGTACTTC. Amino acid sequence: CASSAQGAWHEQYF.

The genes are TRBV5-8 and TRBJ1-5; D gene ambiguous. Trimming removed 0 bases from V and 7 bases from J, with 5 bases in between. CDR1 SGHTS and CDR2 YDEGEE come from the germline V gene. The CDR3 is 12 residues long. CDR3 coding DNA: TGTGCCAGCAGCTTGGTTGGCCAGCCCCAGCATTTT. Translating it yields CASSLVGQPQHF.

This chain connects TRBV5-4 to TRBJ2-3, with no clear D. Germline lookup yields CDR1 SGHNT and CDR2 YYREEE (reference sequence). Trimming took 2 bases from V and 8 from J, leaving 9 bases between them. The CDR3 is 12 amino acids. In DNA, the CDR3 is TGTGCCAGCAGCTTCGATCCCAGTACGCAGTATTTT. Translated, it gives CASSFDPSTQYF.

The V call is TRBV19, the J call TRBJ1-1; D call uncertain. The germline V gene has CDR1 LNHDA and CDR2 SQIVND (reference sequence). Trimming stripped 2 bases from V and 6 bases from J, with 13 bases between. The length of the CDR3 is 14 residues. CDR3 amino acids: CASSIRSESAEAFF. The CDR3 nucleotides are TGTGCCAGTAGTATACGGTCAGAGAGCGCTGAAGCTTTCTTT.

This clone appeared once. The CDR3 is CASSGLAWAGELFF. CDR3 in DNA: TGTGCCAGCAGCGGACTAGCGTGGGCCGGGGAGCTGTTTTTT. The J gene is TRBJ2-2, the V gene TRBV7-8; TRBD2 agrees at 9 bases. V was pared by 5 bases and J by 6 bases, with 4 bases of the junction left unmatched. The germline gives CDR1 SGHVS, CDR2 FQNEAQ. CDR3 length equals 14 residues.

The chain recombines TRBV4-2 with TRBJ2-7, with D possibly being TRBD1 (5 bases). The germline V gene has CDR1 LGHNA and CDR2 YNFKEQ. The length of the CDR3 is 12 residues. V was pared by 2 bases and J by 5 bases, with 7 bases between. The CDR3 DNA follows: TGTGCCAGCAGCCAATCCAGGGACGAGCAGTACTTC. It is translated as CASSQSRDEQYF.

The J gene is TRBJ2-2, the V gene TRBV28; no clear D gene. Looked up from germline, CDR1 is MDHEN and CDR2 is SYDVKM. The ends were cut back, 3 bases at V and 4 bases at J, with 12 bases in the middle. This CDR3 contains 15 residues. Here the CDR3 DNA reads TGTGCCAGCAGTTTTCGTCGGGCGCGCACCGGGGAGCTGTTTTTT. Amino acids: CASSFRRARTGELFF.

This chain uses TRBV10-3 with TRBJ2-7; TRBD2 agrees at 13 bases. The CDR3 contains 16 residues. Germline loops: CDR1 ENHRY, CDR2 SYGVKD. J was trimmed by 0 bases and V by 2 bases; bases with no gene match: 1. CDR3 amino acids: CAISEGTSGNSYEQYF. DNA for the CDR3: TGTGCCATCAGTGAGGGGACTAGCGGGAACTCCTACGAGCAGTACTTC.

The count of this clone is one. The J gene is TRBJ1-5, the V gene TRBV6-5, with D hard to call. This CDR3 is built from 15 residues. With 0 bases removed from V and 3 bases from J, the gap between germline ends came to 9 bases. Germline loops: CDR1 MNHEY, CDR2 SVGAGI. CDR3 region: CASSYSRTDNQPQHF. For the CDR3, the DNA is TGTGCCAGCAGTTACTCGAGGACCGACAATCAGCCCCAGCATTTT.

This clone was seen a single time. The J gene is TRBJ2-1, the V gene TRBV30, with 11 bases identical to TRBD2. CDR3 length: 15 amino acids. V lost 6 bases, J lost 5 bases, and 9 bases stayed unmatched. The V gene's germline CDR1 is GTSNPN and CDR2 SVGIG (reference sequence). The DNA for the CDR3 is TGTGCCTGCTACTCTCAACTAGCGGGAGACAATGAGCAGTTCTTC. It encodes CACYSQLAGDNEQFF.

The V call is TRBV11-2, the J call TRBJ2-7; D is possibly TRBD1 (5 bases). CDR1 and CDR2 (germline): SGHAT, FQNNGV. This CDR3 comprises 15 residues. Trimming shortened V by 0 bases and J by 2 bases, and 11 bases separated the two germline ends. Written as DNA, the CDR3 is TGTGCCAGCAGCTTAGAAGCGACAGCAGCCTACGAGCAGTACTTC. Translated: CASSLEATAAYEQYF.

The chain uses TRBV5-1 and TRBJ2-5; the D gene is possibly TRBD2 (6 bases). Germline CDR1 reads SGHRS; CDR2 reads YFSETQ. This CDR3 has 18 residues. V was cut by 3 bases and J by 0 bases, with 21 bases left in between. This chain's CDR3 is CASSWDSGWMGYQETQYF. DNA of the CDR3: TGCGCCAGCAGCTGGGACTCGGGATGGATGGGGTACCAAGAGACCCAGTACTTC. The whole variable domain, remainder taken from reference TRBV5-1 and TRBJ2-5, is KAGVTQTPRYLIKTRGQQVTLSCSPISGHRSVSWYQQTPGQGLQFLFEYFSETQRNKGNFPGRFSGRQFSNSRSEMNVSTLELGDSALYLCASSWDSGWMGYQETQYFGPGTRLLVL.

The V call is TRBV19, the J call TRBJ2-2; TRBD1 matches 7 bases. Germline V lookup: CDR1 LNHDA, CDR2 SQIVND (reference sequence). This CDR3 is 14 amino acids long. After removal of 7 bases from V and 7 bases from J, the junction contained 9 bases not matched to a gene. CDR3 amino acids: CASTIPQGFGELFF. The CDR3 nucleotides read TGTGCCAGTACCATACCACAGGGGTTCGGGGAGCTGTTTTTT.

V and J are TRBV5-4 and TRBJ2-2; 9 bases match TRBD2. J lost 6 bases, V lost 1 base, and 4 bases had no gene match. The CDR3 is 15 amino acids. Germline CDR1 is SGHNT and CDR2 is YYREEE (reference sequence). The CDR3 region is CASSLTSGYPGELFF. The CDR3 nucleotides read TGTGCCAGCAGCTTGACTAGCGGGTACCCCGGGGAGCTGTTTTTT. The complete variable domain, with remaining parts taken from reference TRBV5-4 and TRBJ2-2, reads ETGVTQSPTHLIKTRGQQVTLRCSSQSGHNTVSWYQQALGQGPQFIFQYYREEENGRGNFPPRFSGLQFPNYSSELNVNALELDDSALYLCASSLTSGYPGELFFGEGSRLTVL.

The chain employs TRBV15 and TRBJ2-7; tentative D call: TRBD1 (6 bases). Per the germline V gene, CDR1 is LNHNV and CDR2 is YYDKDF (reference sequence). This CDR3 region has 14 residues. Trimming took 1 base from V and 3 from J, leaving 10 bases between them. CDR3 residues: CATSRGGGIYEQYF. CDR3 in DNA: TGTGCCACCAGCAGAGGTGGGGGCATCTACGAGCAGTACTTC.

The chain has TRBV7-9 and TRBJ1-1; 7 bases map to TRBD1. With V trimmed by 1 base and J by 5 bases, 4 bases remained unmatched. The CDR3 loop spans 14 amino acids. CDR1 is SEHNR, CDR2 FQNEAQ, per germline (reference sequence). CDR3 loop: CASSLEGARTEAFF. In DNA form, the CDR3 reads TGTGCCAGCAGCTTAGAGGGGGCGAGGACTGAAGCTTTCTTT.

The rearrangement links TRBV19 to TRBJ2-2; 8 nucleotides line up with TRBD1. Unmatched junction bases numbered 3, after V lost 5 bases and J lost 1 base. CDR1 and CDR2 from the germline V gene are LNHDA and SQIVND (reference sequence). The CDR3 length is 15 residues. The CDR3 DNA reads TGTGCCAGTAGTTCAGGGACAGGGAACACCGGGGAGCTGTTTTTT. Translated: CASSSGTGNTGELFF.

The genes are TRBV6-5 and TRBJ1-4, with 7 bases matching TRBD1. This CDR3 has 15 amino acids. J gave up 6 bases and V 3 bases, and 7 bases lay outside the gene matches. Germline CDR1 reads MNHEY; CDR2 reads SVGAGI. CDR3 DNA: TGTGCCAGCAGTTATTCGAACAGGGGTTATGAAAAACTGTTTTTT. Protein product: CASSYSNRGYEKLFF.

The gene calls are TRBV2 and TRBJ2-2; 8 nucleotides align to TRBD1. The length of the CDR3 is 16 residues. Trimming cost V 7 bases and J 4 bases; bases outside gene matches: 11. The germline V gene has CDR1 SNHLY and CDR2 FYNNEI. CDR3 in amino acids: CASKNLWTGSTGELFF. The CDR3 bases are TGTGCCAGCAAAAACCTTTGGACAGGGTCCACCGGGGAGCTGTTTTTT.

The genes are TRBV19 and TRBJ2-7, with 9 bases matching TRBD1. The junction had 4 bases not matched to a gene; V was cut back by 4 bases and J by 3 bases. Germline V CDR1 and CDR2: LNHDA, SQIVND (reference sequence). This CDR3 has 14 amino acids. The CDR3 sequence: CASSTGQGVYEQYF. CDR3 nucleotides: TGTGCCAGTAGTACGGGACAGGGTGTCTACGAGCAGTACTTC.

This chain uses TRBV28 with TRBJ2-1; 9 positions agree with TRBD2. This CDR3 is built from 16 residues. The junction had 14 bases not matched to a gene; V was cut back by 4 bases and J by 10 bases. Germline V gene data show CDR1 as MDHEN and CDR2 as SYDVKM. CDR3 amino acids: CASSSRTGTSYREQFF. The DNA of the CDR3 is TGTGCCAGCAGTTCGCGTACCGGGACTAGCTATAGGGAGCAGTTCTTC.

The chain is built from TRBV5-4 and TRBJ2-3; 9 positions agree with TRBD2. The CDR3 totals 15 residues. Germline loops: CDR1 SGHNT, CDR2 YYREEE (reference sequence). The junction had 4 bases not matched to a gene; V was cut back by 0 bases and J by 5 bases. The CDR3 here is CASSLELAGVDTQYF. CDR3 sequence (DNA): TGTGCCAGCAGCTTGGAGTTAGCGGGAGTAGATACGCAGTATTTT.

The rearrangement joins TRBV19 to TRBJ1-1; D not certain. The CDR3 is made up of 14 amino acids. Trimming shortened V by 4 bases and J by 0 bases, and 9 bases separated the two germline ends. Germline V CDR1 and CDR2: LNHDA, SQIVND (reference sequence). The CDR3 DNA follows: TGTGCCAGTAGTAGGCACAGCATGAACACTGAAGCTTTCTTT. It yields the protein CASSRHSMNTEAFF.

The chain employs TRBV5-1 and TRBJ2-7; 7 nucleotides line up with TRBD2. CDR1 SGHRS and CDR2 YFSETQ come from the germline V gene. The trim removed 1 base at V and 2 bases at J, leaving 3 bases unmatched. This CDR3 has 14 residues. The CDR3 nucleotides are TGCGCCAGCAGCTTGAGGGAGGGAACCTACGAGCAGTACTTC. As protein: CASSLREGTYEQYF.

The J gene is TRBJ2-7, the V gene TRBV6-4; 13 bases align to TRBD2. The junction had 10 bases not matched to a gene; V was cut back by 2 bases and J by 0 bases. In germline, CDR1 is MRHNA, CDR2 SNTAGT. The CDR3 is 19 amino acids. The CDR3 sequence: CASSDASGTSGTLSYEQYF. DNA of the CDR3: TGTGCCAGCAGTGACGCGTCCGGGACTAGCGGGACCCTCTCCTACGAGCAGTACTTC.

The chain links TRBV5-6 to TRBJ1-1; D gene uncertain. The CDR3 runs to 11 residues. V was pared by 4 bases and J by 5 bases, with 6 bases between. The germline gives CDR1 SGHDT, CDR2 YYEEEE. The CDR3 DNA is TGTGCCAGCAGCAAGAATACTGAAGCTTTCTTT. Translating it yields CASSKNTEAFF. The variable domain in full, completed from reference TRBV5-6 and TRBJ1-1, reads DAGVTQSPTHLIKTRGQQVTLRCSPKSGHDTVSWYQQALGQGPQFIFQYYEEEERQRGNFPDRFSGHQFPNYSSELNVNALLLGDSALYLCASSKNTEAFFGQGTRLTVV.

The chain uses TRBV10-2 and TRBJ2-7; the D call may be TRBD1 or TRBD2 (7 bases each). The V end was cut by 6 bases, the J end by 2 bases, with 11 bases between. Germline CDR1 reads WSHSY; CDR2 reads SAAADI. The CDR3 is 13 amino acids. CDR3 sequence (DNA): TGCGCCAGCAGAGCAGGGGGGGCCTACGAGCAGTACTTC. Translated: CASRAGGAYEQYF.

To note about this clone: Within the sample, other DNA sequences also encode this same CDR3. This chain joins TRBV29-1 and TRBJ2-7, with 8 bases fitting TRBD2. Looked up from germline, CDR1 is SQVTM and CDR2 is ANQGSEA. This CDR3 region has 12 residues. V lost 7 bases, J lost 1 base, and 3 bases stayed unmatched. The CDR3 DNA reads TGCAGCGCCGGGGGGGGGTCCTACGAGCAGTACTTC. Translated: CSAGGGSYEQYF.

This clone appeared a single time. The chain combines TRBV29-1 with TRBJ2-7; D gene unclear. Germline V CDR1 and CDR2: SQVTM, ANQGSEA. V lost 4 bases to trimming and J lost 6 bases, with 16 bases between them. The CDR3 is 13 amino acids. The CDR3 sequence: CSVVYTQMGEQYF. For the CDR3, the DNA is TGCAGCGTTGTTTATACACAAATGGGCGAGCAGTACTTC.

The chain combines TRBV7-8 with TRBJ2-1; D is possibly TRBD1 or TRBD2 (5 bases each). This CDR3 spans 16 amino acids. V was cut by 0 bases and J by 4 bases, with 13 bases left in between. From germline, CDR1 is SGHVS and CDR2 FQNEAQ. CDR3 sequence reads: CASSLAHGTVYNEQFF. The CDR3 DNA is TGTGCCAGCAGCTTAGCCCACGGGACGGTATACAATGAGCAGTTCTTC.

The chain recombines TRBV19 with TRBJ2-4; TRBD2 aligns across 13 bases. The germline V gene encodes CDR1 LNHDA and CDR2 SQIVND (reference sequence). V trimming: 4 bases; J trimming: 7 bases; junction bases outside the gene matches: 10. The CDR3 is 17 residues long. In DNA, the CDR3 is TGTGCCAGTAGTACCACTAGCGGGAGGGTGCGTTTGAACATTCAGTACTTC. Protein sequence: CASSTTSGRVRLNIQYF. Full variable domain (remainder filled in from reference TRBV19 and TRBJ2-4): DGGITQSPKYLFRKEGQNVTLSCEQNLNHDAMYWYRQDPGQGLRLIYYSQIVNDFQKGDIAEGYSVSREKKESFPLTVTSAQKNPTAFYLCASSTTSGRVRLNIQYFGAGTRLSVL.

The chain combines TRBV11-1 with TRBJ2-7, with 7 nucleotides matching TRBD2. The V and J ends lost 3 bases and 2 bases, in that order; junction bases with no gene match: 4. Per the germline V gene, CDR1 is SGHAT and CDR2 is FQDESV (reference sequence). This CDR3 region has 14 residues. CDR3 bases: TGTGCCAGCAGCTTTGGCGGGAGAACCTACGAGCAGTACTTC. It translates to CASSFGGRTYEQYF. The variable domain in full, completed from reference TRBV11-1 and TRBJ2-7, reads EAEVAQSPRYKITEKSQAVAFWCDPISGHATLYWYRQILGQGPELLVQFQDESVVDDSQLPKDRFSAERLKGVDSTLKIQPAELGDSAMYLCASSFGGRTYEQYFGPGTRLTVT.